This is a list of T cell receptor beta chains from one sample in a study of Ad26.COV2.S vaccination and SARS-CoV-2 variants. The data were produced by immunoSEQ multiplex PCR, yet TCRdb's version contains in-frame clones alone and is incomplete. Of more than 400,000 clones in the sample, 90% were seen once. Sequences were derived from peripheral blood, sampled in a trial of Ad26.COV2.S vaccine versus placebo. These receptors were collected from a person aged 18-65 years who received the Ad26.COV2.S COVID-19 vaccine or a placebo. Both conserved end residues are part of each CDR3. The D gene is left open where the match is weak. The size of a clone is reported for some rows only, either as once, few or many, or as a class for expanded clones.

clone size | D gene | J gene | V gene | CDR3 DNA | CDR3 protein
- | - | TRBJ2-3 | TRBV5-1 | TGCGCCAGCAGCTTGGGGATAAAAGCGTTCGTATCTAGAGCTGGGGCAGATACGCAGTATTTT | CASSLGIKAFVSRAGADTQYF
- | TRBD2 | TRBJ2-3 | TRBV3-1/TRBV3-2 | TGTGCCAGCAGCCGCCGACTAGCGGGAGAAGATACGCAGTATTTT | CASSRRLAGEDTQYF
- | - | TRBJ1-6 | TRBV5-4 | TGTGCCAGCAGCCAGGGCCGTAGCTCCTATAATTCACCCCTCCACTTT | CASSQGRSSYNSPLHF
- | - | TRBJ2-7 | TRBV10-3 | TGTGCCATCAGTGAAAGGGACTACGAGCAGTACTTC | CAISERDYEQYF
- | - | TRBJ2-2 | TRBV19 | TGTGCCAGTCAGTATAGGGGAGACACCGGGGAGCTGTTTTTT | CASQYRGDTGELFF
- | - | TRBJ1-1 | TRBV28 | TGTGCCAGCAGTTGGGGCGGAGCGGCAGGAAAGTGGAACACTGAAGCTTTCTTT | CASSWGGAAGKWNTEAFF
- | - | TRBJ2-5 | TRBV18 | TGTGCCAGCTCTCAAATAGGCCGAGGCGGGGAGACCCAGTACTTC | CASSQIGRGGETQYF
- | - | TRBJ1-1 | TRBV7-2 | TGTGCCAGCAGCCCCGCCGCGACCCTAAACACTGAAGCTTTCTTT | CASSPAATLNTEAFF
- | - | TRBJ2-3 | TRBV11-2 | TGTGCCAGCAGCTCGCGGGACACCGGAGGGGATACGCAGTATTTT | CASSSRDTGGDTQYF
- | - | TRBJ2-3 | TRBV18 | TGTGCCAGCTCACAGGGGTCGGGAGATACGCAGTATTTT | CASSQGSGDTQYF
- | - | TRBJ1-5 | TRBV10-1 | TGCGCCAGCAGGGACGACTCGGGCAATCAGCCCCAGCATTTT | CASRDDSGNQPQHF
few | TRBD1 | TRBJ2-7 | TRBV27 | TGTGCCAGCAGTATCCGGGACAGACCCCTCTACGAGCAGTACTTC | CASSIRDRPLYEQYF
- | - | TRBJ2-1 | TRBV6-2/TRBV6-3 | TGTGCCAGCAGCAGAGGAGGTCGGGGGCCCTACAATGAGCAGTTCTTC | CASSRGGRGPYNEQFF
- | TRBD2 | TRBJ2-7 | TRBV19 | TGTGCCAGTAGTATAAGGGGGACTAGCGCTCCCTACGAGCAGTACTTC | CASSIRGTSAPYEQYF
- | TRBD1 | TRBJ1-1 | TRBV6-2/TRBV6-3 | TGTGCCAGCAGTTACTCGATAGGGGGCGCGGACACTGAAGCTTTCTTT | CASSYSIGGADTEAFF
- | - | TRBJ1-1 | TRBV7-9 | TGTGCCAGCAGCTTCAGGGGAGGCTTTGAAGCTTTCTTT | CASSFRGGFEAFF
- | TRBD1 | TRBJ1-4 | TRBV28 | TGTGCCAGCAGTCCCTCGGGACAGGCCGGGATTCGGGGTAATGAAAAACTGTTTTTT | CASSPSGQAGIRGNEKLFF
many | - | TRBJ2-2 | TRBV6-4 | TGTGCCAGCGCCGAAGGTGCGGGGGCGGCGAACACCGGGGAGCTGTTTTTT | CASAEGAGAANTGELFF
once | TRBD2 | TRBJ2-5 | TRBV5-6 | TGTGCCAGCAGCTTGGTTCTAGCGGGAGGGCGTGGAGAGACCCAGTACTTC | CASSLVLAGGRGETQYF
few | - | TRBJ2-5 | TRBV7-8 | TGTGCCAGCAGCTTAGCGGAGAGAGGGGAGACCCAGTACTTC | CASSLAERGETQYF
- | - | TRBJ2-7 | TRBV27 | TGTGCCAGCAGTTCAGGGCTTCGGGAGCAGTACTTC | CASSSGLREQYF
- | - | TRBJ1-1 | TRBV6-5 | TGTGCCAGCAGTTCCGTCCGGGAGGGGGACACTGAAGCTTTCTTT | CASSSVREGDTEAFF
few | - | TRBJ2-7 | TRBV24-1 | TGTGCCACCAGTGATTCCGGGACCCTCGCGGGGCAGTACTTC | CATSDSGTLAGQYF
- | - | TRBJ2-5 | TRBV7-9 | TGTGCCAGCAGCTTAGGGCCGGACGCTTTGACGGAGACCCAGTACTTC | CASSLGPDALTETQYF
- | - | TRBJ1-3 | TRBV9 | TGTGCCAGCAGCGTAGCTGGCCAGGGCACCCTCTCTGGAAACACCATATATTTT | CASSVAGQGTLSGNTIYF
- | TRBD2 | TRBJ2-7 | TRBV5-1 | TGCGCCAGCAGCTTGTGGGAGGCGGCTAGCGGGTACGCCTACGAGCAGTACTTC | CASSLWEAASGYAYEQYF
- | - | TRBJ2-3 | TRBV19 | TGTGCCAGTACCCGGATAGGAACAGATACGCAGTATTTT | CASTRIGTDTQYF
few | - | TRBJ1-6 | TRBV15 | TGTGCCACCAGCAGAGTCTCAGGGGAGGGTTCACCCCTCCACTTT | CATSRVSGEGSPLHF
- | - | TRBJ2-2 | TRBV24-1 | TGTGCCACCAGTGATTTGAGGGTTCCCGGGGAGCTGTTTTTT | CATSDLRVPGELFF
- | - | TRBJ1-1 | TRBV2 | TGTGCCAGCACCGGAAACCAAGACGCTGAAGCTTTCTTT | CASTGNQDAEAFF
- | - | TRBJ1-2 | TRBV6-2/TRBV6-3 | TGTGCCAGCAGTTACATCAGGATGGTTGGTGGCTACACCTTC | CASSYIRMVGGYTF
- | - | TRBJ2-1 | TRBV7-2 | TGTGCCAGCAGCAAAGCGGCTTCCTACAATGAGCAGTTCTTC | CASSKAASYNEQFF
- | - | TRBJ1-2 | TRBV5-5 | TGTGCCAGCAGCCTCCCCGCCGTGGAGGGGTATGGCTACACCTTC | CASSLPAVEGYGYTF
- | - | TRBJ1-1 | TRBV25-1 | TGTGCCAGCAGTGAATCGGGCGGGGATAACACTGAAGCTTTCTTT | CASSESGGDNTEAFF
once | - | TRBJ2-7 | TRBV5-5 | TGTGCCAGCAGCCCTTTTCCGGCAATTGACGAGCAGTACTTC | CASSPFPAIDEQYF
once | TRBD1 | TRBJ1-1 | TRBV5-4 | TGTGCCAGCAGCTTAGACAGGGCGGGCACTGAAGCTTTCTTT | CASSLDRAGTEAFF
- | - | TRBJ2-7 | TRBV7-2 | TGTGCCAGCAGCCCAGGGACGGTGAGCTCCTACGAGCAGTACTTC | CASSPGTVSSYEQYF
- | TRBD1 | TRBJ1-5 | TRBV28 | TGTGCCAGCAGTTTATTTGGCCCAGGGGGTTGGAGCAATCAGCCCCAGCATTTT | CASSLFGPGGWSNQPQHF
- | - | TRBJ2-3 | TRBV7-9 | TGTGCCAGCAGCTTCTCCGCAGATACGCAGTATTTT | CASSFSADTQYF
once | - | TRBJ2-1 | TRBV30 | TGTGCCTGGAGTTTGTGGGTGGAATACTACAATGAGCAGTTCTTC | CAWSLWVEYYNEQFF
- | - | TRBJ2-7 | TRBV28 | TGTGCCAGCACCTTAGGGTTGGGAGCCGGGATTTACTACGAGCAGTACTTC | CASTLGLGAGIYYEQYF